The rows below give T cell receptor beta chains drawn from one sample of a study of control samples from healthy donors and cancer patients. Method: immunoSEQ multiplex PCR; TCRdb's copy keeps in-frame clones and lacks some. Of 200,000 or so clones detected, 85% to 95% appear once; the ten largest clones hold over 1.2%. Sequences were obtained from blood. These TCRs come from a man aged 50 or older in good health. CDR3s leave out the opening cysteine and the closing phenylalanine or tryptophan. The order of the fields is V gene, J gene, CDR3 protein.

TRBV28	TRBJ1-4	ASSRTGYNEKLF
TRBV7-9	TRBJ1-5	ASSPGGTGGSSNQPQH
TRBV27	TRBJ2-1	ASSSYSYNEQF
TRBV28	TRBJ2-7	ASSRKRSGPQHEQY
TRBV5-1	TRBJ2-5	ASSLEGVETQY
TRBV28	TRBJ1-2	ASTPTGFYGYT
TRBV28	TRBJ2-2	ASSRTLNTGELF
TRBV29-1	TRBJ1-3	SVDRYSPFSGNTIY
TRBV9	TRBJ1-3	ASSPRPPSAGNTIY
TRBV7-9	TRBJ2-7	ASSRQGREQY
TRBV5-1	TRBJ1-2	ASSMGQKDRVIGYT
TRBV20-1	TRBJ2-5	SASTDQQETQY
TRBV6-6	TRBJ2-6	ASSYSGGPGANVLT
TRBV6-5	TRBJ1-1	ASNYGSLNTEAF
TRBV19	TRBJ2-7	ASSIVFQYEQY
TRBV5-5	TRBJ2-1	ASSLAVYNEQF
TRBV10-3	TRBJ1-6	AISSQGFNSPLH
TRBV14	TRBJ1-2	ASSQDPQPYGYT
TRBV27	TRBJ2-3	ASSVSTDTQY
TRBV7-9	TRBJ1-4	ASSLGTDGEKLF
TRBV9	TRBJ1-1	ASSAPPGVGTEAF
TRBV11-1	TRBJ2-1	ASSLISDRGSNEQF
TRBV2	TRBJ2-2	ASSEQSGNTGELF
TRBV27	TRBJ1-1	ASRLGQSLMNTEAF
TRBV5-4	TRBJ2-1	ASSLGGGSYNEQF
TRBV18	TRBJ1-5	ASSPTDRVRDQPQH
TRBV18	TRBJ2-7	ASSPPGLSFYEQY
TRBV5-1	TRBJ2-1	ASSLDRASYNEQF
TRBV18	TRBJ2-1	ASSIGDEQF
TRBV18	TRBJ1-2	ASSPGVLNYGYT
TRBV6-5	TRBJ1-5	ATRTGKWQPQH
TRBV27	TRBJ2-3	ASSLSTTGGWADTQY
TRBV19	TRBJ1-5	ASRDRALH
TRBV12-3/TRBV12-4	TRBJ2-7	ASSSVSLEQY
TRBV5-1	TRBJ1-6	ASSLGGNNSPLH
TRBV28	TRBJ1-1	ASSPNLVAF
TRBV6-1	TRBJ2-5	ASSETGLIQETQY
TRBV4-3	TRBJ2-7	ASSQARSYEQY
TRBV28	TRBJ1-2	ASSPARGNYGYT
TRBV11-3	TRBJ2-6	ASSAGQGTGANVLT
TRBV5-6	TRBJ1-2	ASSWDALNYGYT
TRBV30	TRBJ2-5	AWSVTAGGQTQY
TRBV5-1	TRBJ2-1	ASSRDRGHEQF
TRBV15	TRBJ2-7	ATSRDKNEQY
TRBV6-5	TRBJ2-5	ASGQETQY
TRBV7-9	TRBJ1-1	ASSIPGGFTEAF
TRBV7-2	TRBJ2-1	ASSKVGGNEQF
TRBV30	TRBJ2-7	AWSPRTGGTHYEQY
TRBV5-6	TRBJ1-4	ASSLAGSGTEKLF
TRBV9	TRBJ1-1	ASSVGRTGGTEAF
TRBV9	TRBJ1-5	ASSVVGDWNQPQH
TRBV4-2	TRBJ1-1	ASSQDSGGDTEAF
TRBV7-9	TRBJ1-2	ASSFAGSSYGYT
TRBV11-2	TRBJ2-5	ASSLVRLAGVQTQY
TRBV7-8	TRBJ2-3	ASKIRDSSSTDTQY